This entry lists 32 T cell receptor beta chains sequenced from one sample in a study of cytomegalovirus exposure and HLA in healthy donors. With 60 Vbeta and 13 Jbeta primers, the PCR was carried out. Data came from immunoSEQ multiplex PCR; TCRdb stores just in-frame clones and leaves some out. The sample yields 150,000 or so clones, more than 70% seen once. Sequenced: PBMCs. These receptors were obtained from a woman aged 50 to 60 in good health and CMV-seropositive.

CDR3 residues: CASSERDSNQPQHF. CDR3 DNA: TGTGCCAGCAGTGAACGGGACTCAAATCAGCCCCAGCATTTT. The chain couples TRBV2 to TRBJ1-5, with a possible D match to TRBD1 (5 bases). Germline CDR1 and CDR2: SNHLY and FYNNEI. Trimming cost V 2 bases and J 4 bases, with 9 bases left between them. CDR3 length: 14 residues. The full variable domain, its missing parts supplied by reference TRBV2 and TRBJ1-5, is EPEVTQTPSHQVTQMGQEVILRCVPISNHLYFYWYRQILGQKVEFLVSFYNNEISEKSEIFDDQFSVERPDGSNFTLKIRSTKLEDSAMYFCASSERDSNQPQHFGDGTRLSIL.

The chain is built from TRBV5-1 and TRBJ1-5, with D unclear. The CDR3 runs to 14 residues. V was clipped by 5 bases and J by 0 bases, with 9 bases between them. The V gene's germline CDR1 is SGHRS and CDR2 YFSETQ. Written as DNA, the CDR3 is TGCGCCAGCAGACCAACTTATAGCAATCAGCCCCAGCATTTT. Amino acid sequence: CASRPTYSNQPQHF. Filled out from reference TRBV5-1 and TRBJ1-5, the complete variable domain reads KAGVTQTPRYLIKTRGQQVTLSCSPISGHRSVSWYQQTPGQGLQFLFEYFSETQRNKGNFPGRFSGRQFSNSRSEMNVSTLELGDSALYLCASRPTYSNQPQHFGDGTRLSIL.

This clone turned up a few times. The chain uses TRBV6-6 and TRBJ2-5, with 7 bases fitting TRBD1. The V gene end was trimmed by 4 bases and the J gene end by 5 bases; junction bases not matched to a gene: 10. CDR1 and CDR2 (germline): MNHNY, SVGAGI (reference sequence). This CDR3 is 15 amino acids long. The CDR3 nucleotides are TGTGCCAGCAGTTTACAGGGGCGCCACGGGGAGACCCAGTACTTC. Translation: CASSLQGRHGETQYF.

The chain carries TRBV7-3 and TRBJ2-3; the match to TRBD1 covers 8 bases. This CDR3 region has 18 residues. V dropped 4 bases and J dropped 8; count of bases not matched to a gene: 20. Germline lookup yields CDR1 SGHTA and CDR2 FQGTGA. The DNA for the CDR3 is TGTGCCAGCAGCTCAGGGGGCAGGGGCAGTCTGTGGCCGGGTACGCAGTATTTT. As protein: CASSSGGRGSLWPGTQYF.

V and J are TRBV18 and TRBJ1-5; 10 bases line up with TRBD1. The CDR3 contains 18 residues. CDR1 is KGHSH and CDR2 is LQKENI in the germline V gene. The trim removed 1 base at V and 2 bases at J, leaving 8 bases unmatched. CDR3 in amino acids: CASSPQTGGPSGNQPQHF. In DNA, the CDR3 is TGTGCCAGCTCACCACAGACAGGGGGCCCGAGTGGCAATCAGCCCCAGCATTTT.

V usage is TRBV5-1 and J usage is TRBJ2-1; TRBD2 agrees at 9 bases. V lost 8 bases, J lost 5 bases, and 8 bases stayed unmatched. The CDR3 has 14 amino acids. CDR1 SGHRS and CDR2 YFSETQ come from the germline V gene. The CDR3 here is CASMRGGRDNEQFF. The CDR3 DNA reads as TGCGCCAGTATGCGGGGGGGAAGGGACAATGAGCAGTTCTTC.

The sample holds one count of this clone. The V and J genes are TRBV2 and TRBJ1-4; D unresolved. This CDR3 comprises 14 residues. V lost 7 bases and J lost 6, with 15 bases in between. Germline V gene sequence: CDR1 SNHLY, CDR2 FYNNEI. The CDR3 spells CASTREGGDEKLFF. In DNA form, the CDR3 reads TGTGCCAGCACACGAGAGGGAGGAGATGAAAAACTGTTTTTT.

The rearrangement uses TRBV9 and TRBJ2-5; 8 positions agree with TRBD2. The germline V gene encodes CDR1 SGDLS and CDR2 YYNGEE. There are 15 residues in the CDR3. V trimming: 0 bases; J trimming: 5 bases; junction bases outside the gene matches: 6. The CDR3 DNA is TGTGCCAGCAGCGTAGCGGGGGGGAGGTATGAGACCCAGTACTTC. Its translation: CASSVAGGRYETQYF.

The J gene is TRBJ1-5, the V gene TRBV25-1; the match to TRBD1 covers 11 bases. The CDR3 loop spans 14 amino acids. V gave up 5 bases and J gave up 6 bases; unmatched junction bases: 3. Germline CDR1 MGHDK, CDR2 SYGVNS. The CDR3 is CASSRTGGGQPQHF. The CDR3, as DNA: TGTGCCAGCAGTCGGACAGGGGGCGGTCAGCCCCAGCATTTT.

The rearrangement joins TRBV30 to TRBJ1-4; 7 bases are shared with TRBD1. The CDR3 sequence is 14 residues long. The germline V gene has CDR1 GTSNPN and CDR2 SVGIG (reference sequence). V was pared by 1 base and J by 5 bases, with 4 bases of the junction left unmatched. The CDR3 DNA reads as TGTGCCTGGAGTGCGACAGGGACGAATGAAAAACTGTTTTTT. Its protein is CAWSATGTNEKLFF.

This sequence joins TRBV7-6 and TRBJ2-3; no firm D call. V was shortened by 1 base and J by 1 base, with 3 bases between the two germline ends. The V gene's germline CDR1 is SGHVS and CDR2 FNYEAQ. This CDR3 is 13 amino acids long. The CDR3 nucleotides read TGTGCCAGCAGCTTAGGAGGCACAGATACGCAGTATTTT. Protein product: CASSLGGTDTQYF.

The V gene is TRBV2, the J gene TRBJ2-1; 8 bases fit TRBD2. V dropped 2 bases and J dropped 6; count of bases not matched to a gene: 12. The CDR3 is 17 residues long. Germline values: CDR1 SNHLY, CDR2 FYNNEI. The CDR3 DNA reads TGTGCCAGCAGTGAAATACTACTAGCGGTCGTCAGCAATGAGCAGTTCTTC. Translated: CASSEILLAVVSNEQFF.

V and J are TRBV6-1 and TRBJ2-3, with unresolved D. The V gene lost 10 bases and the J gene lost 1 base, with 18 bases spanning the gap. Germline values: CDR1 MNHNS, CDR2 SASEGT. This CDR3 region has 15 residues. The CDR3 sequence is CANRRIHIGTDTQYF. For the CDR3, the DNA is TGTGCCAACCGCAGGATACACATCGGCACAGATACGCAGTATTTT.

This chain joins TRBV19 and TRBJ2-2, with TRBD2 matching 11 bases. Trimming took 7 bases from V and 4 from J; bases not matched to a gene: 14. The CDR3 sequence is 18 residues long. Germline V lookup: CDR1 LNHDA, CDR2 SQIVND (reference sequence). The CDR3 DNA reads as TGTGCCAGTAACCACCTGACCGGGACTAGCGGATTCACCGGGGAGCTGTTTTTT. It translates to CASNHLTGTSGFTGELFF.

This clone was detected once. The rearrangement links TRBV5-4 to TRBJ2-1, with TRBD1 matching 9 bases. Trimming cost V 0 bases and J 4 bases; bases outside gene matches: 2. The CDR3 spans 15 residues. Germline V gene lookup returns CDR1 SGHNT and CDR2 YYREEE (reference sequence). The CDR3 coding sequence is TGTGCCAGCAGCTTGGGACAGGGGGAATACAATGAGCAGTTCTTC. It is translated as CASSLGQGEYNEQFF.

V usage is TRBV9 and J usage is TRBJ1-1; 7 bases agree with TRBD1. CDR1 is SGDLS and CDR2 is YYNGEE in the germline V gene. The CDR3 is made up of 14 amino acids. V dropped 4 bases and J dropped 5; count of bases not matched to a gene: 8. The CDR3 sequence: CASSPQTGSTEAFF. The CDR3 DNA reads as TGTGCCAGCAGCCCGCAGACAGGGAGTACTGAAGCTTTCTTT.

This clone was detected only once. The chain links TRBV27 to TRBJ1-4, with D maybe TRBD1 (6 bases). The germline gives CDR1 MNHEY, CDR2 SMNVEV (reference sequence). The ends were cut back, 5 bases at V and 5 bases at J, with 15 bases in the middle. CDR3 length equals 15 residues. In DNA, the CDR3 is TGTGCCAGCAGTCCACTAGACAGGATAAATGAAAAACTGTTTTTT. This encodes CASSPLDRINEKLFF.

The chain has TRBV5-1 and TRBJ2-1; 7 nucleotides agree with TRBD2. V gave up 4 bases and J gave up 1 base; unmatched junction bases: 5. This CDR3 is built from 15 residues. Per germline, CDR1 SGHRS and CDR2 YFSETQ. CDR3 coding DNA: TGCGCCAGCAGCCTACAAGCGGGATCCTACAATGAGCAGTTCTTC. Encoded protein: CASSLQAGSYNEQFF.

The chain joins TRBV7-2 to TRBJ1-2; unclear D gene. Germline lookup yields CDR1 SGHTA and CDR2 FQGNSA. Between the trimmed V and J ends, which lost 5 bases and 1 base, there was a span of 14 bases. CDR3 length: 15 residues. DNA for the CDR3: TGTGCCAGCAGCCCCCCCAGAGGCGGTAACTATGGCTACACCTTC. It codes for CASSPPRGGNYGYTF.

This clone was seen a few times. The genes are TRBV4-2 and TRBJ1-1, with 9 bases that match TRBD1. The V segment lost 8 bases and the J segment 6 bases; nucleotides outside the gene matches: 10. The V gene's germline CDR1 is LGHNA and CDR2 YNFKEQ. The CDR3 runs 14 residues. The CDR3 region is CASRSRDRDAEAFF. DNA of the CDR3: TGTGCCAGCCGATCTCGGGACAGGGACGCTGAAGCTTTCTTT.

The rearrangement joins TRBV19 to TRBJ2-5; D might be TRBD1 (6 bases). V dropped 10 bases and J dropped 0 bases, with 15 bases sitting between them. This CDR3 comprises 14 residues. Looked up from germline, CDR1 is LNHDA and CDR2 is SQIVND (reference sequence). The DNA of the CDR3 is TGTGCCACTCGCAGGGGACCGTACCAAGAGACCCAGTACTTC. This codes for CATRRGPYQETQYF.

The CDR3 coding sequence is TGTGCAGTGCTAGCGGCTATAAGCACAGATACGCAGTATTTT. Translated: CAVLAAISTDTQYF. The J gene is TRBJ2-3, the V gene TRBV6-1; 7 nucleotides line up with TRBD2. The CDR3 consists of 14 residues. The germline CDR1 and CDR2 sequences are MNHNS and SASEGT.

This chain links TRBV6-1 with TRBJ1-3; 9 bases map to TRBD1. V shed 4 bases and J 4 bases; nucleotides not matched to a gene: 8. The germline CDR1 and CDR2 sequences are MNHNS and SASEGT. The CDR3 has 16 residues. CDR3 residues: CASSVGTGTVGNTIYF. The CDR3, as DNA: TGTGCCAGCAGTGTCGGGACAGGGACTGTAGGAAACACCATATATTTT.

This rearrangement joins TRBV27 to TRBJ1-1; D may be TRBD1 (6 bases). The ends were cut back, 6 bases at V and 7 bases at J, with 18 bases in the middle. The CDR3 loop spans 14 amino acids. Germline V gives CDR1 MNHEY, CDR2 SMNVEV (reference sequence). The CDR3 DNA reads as TGTGCCAGCAGCCATCGGGACACAAGGGATGAAGCTTTCTTT. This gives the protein CASSHRDTRDEAFF.

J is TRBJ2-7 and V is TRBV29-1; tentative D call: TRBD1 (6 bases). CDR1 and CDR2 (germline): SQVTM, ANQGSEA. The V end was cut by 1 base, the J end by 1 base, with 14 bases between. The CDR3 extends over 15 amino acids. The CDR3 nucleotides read TGCAGCGTTGAAGTAGAACAGGGAAGGTCCTACGAGCAGTACTTC. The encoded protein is CSVEVEQGRSYEQYF.

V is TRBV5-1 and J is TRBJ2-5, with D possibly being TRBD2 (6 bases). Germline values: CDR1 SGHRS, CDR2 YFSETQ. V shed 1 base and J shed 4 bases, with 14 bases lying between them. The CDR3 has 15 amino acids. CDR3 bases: TGCGCCAGCAGCTTGTCTGGGACTGCAGTAGAGACCCAGTACTTC. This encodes CASSLSGTAVETQYF.

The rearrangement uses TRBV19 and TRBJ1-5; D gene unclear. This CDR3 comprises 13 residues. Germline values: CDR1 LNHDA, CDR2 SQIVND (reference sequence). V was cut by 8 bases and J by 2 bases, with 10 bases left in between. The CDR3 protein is CASQWQGNQPQHF. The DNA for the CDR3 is TGTGCCAGTCAGTGGCAGGGCAATCAGCCCCAGCATTTT.

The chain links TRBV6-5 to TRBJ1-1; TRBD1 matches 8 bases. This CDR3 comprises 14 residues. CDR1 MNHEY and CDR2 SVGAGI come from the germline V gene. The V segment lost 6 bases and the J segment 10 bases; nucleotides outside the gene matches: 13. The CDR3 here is CASSLGQGLAGAFF. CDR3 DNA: TGTGCCAGCAGCCTCGGACAGGGCTTGGCGGGAGCTTTCTTT.

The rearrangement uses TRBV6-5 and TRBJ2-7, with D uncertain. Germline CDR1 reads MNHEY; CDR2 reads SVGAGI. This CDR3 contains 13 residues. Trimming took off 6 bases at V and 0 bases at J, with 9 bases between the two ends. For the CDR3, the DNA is TGTGCCAGCAGCCGAAGGAGCTCCTACGAGCAGTACTTC. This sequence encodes CASSRRSSYEQYF.

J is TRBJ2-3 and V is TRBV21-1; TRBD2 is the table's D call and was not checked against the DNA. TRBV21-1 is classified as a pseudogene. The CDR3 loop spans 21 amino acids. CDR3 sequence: CASSKGREPIAGGGFPDTQYF. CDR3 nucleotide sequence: TGTGCCAGCAGCAAAGGAAGGGAACCTATAGCGGGAGGAGGCTTCCCAGATACGCAGTATTTT.

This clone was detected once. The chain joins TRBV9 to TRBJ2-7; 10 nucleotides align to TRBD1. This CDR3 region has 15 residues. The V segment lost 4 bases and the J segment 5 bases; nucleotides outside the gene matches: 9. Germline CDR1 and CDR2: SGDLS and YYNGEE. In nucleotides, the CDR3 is TGTGCCAGCAGCCGGGGTAGGGACAGGGGCCACGAGCAGTACTTC. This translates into CASSRGRDRGHEQYF.

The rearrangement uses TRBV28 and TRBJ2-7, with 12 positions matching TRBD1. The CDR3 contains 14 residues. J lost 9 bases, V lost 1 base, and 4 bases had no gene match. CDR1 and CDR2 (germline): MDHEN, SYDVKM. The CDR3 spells CASSLSGTGGGQYF. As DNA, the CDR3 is TGTGCCAGCAGTTTATCCGGGACAGGGGGCGGGCAGTACTTC.